This T cell receptor beta chain originates from a study of cytomegalovirus exposure and HLA in healthy donors. Study summary: An earlier analysis found fewer than 140 million unique TCR beta sequences from about 190 million T cells. Points from the study as a whole: Highly shared sequence variants in one cluster were likely a sequencing artifact.

The PCR used 60 Vbeta and 13 Jbeta primers. This table comes from immunoSEQ multiplex PCR, and its TCRdb copy is limited to in-frame clones, with some not included. The table has more than 140,000 clones, over 75% seen once; the top ten hold approximately 5.7%. Although they were nominally healthy when sampled, donors likely had unrecorded immune exposures. The CDR3 runs 14 residues. The germline V gene has CDR1 MNHEY and CDR2 SVGAGI. The V and J ends lost 6 bases and 7 bases, in that order; junction bases with no gene match: 10. Concerning this clone itself: Antigen specificity is unknown.

The sample taken for sequencing was PBMCs. The receptor was isolated from a man aged 30-40 years in good health and CMV-seropositive. The V call is TRBV6-5, the J call TRBJ2-7; TRBD1 agrees at 9 bases. The CDR3 reads CASRAGTGMLEQYF. CDR3 nucleotides: TGTGCCAGCAGAGCCGGGACAGGGATGTTGGAGCAGTACTTC.